This T cell receptor beta chain was identified during a study of blood T cell repertoires in COVID-19. Overall study: Sample material is recorded as cDNA or gDNA derived from T cells, B-cell-depleted T cells, or PBMCs.

CDR3 size: 15 residues. V lost 3 bases and J lost 2, with 17 bases in between. Germline V gene sequence: CDR1 DFQATT, CDR2 SNEGSKA (reference sequence). The protocol was immunoSEQ multiplex PCR, while the TCRdb copy is restricted to in-frame clones and leaves out a portion. Found here are about 250,000 clones, 75% to 95% of them singletons; the top ten hold approximately 2%. This chain links TRBV20-1 with TRBJ2-7; D is possibly TRBD1 (6 bases). This TCR came from a woman under 30 who had recovered from COVID-19. Sequenced material: PBMCs or T cells enriched from blood (not recorded which). The CDR3 here is CSASQTGNAAYEQYF. The CDR3 coding sequence is TGCAGTGCTAGTCAGACAGGTAACGCAGCCTACGAGCAGTACTTC.